This passage covers 23 T cell receptor beta chains from one sample sequenced in a study of T cells in Graves' hyperthyroidism and ophthalmopathy. It was RNA transcripts that yielded the amplified TCR beta CDR3 regions. Primed by the HTBI set, a first-round RT-PCR was run on the TCR CDR3. Using its own MiXCR run on the multiplex PCR reads, TCRdb lists one record per CDR3 protein. This table holds approximately 600,000 distinct CDR3 sequences, less than 25% found once. What was sequenced was blood. These receptors originate from a man aged 25-45 years with Graves' ophthalmopathy.

This chain uses TRBV3-1 with TRBJ2-3; 9 nucleotides agree with TRBD2. After removal of 7 bases from V and 2 bases from J, the junction contained 13 bases not matched to a gene. CDR3 length: 17 amino acids. The germline V gene encodes CDR1 LGHDT and CDR2 YNNKEL (reference sequence). In DNA, the CDR3 is TGTGCCAGCACCGAATTATCCCGCGGGAGGGACACAGATACGCAGTATTTT. It specifies CASTELSRGRDTDTQYF.

The gene calls are TRBV7-9 and TRBJ2-7; TRBD1 agrees at 8 bases. The junction had 9 bases not matched to a gene; V was cut back by 6 bases and J by 5 bases. The CDR3 loop spans 14 amino acids. The germline V gene has CDR1 SEHNR and CDR2 FQNEAQ (reference sequence). CDR3 bases: TGTGCCAGCAGGCCAGGGGGCTTTGTTGACGAGCAGTACTTC. This codes for CASRPGGFVDEQYF.

The genes are TRBV18 and TRBJ2-5, with D uncertain. Germline V gene lookup returns CDR1 KGHSH and CDR2 LQKENI. The CDR3 contains 18 residues. V gave up 3 bases and J gave up 0 bases, with 20 bases separating them. This CDR3 is CASSPLWRSRGDQETQYF. CDR3 in DNA: TGTGCCAGCTCACCTCTCTGGCGGTCCCGAGGAGACCAAGAGACCCAGTACTTC. The variable domain in full, completed from reference TRBV18 and TRBJ2-5, reads NAGVMQNPRHLVRRRGQEARLRCSPMKGHSHVYWYRQLPEEGLKFMVYLQKENIIDESGMPKERFSAEFPKEGPSILRIQQVVRGDSAAYFCASSPLWRSRGDQETQYFGPGTRLLVL.

This clonotype has just one count. This chain links TRBV6-1 with TRBJ2-5, with 7 bases matching TRBD1. From germline, CDR1 is MNHNS and CDR2 SASEGT. J lost 12 bases, V lost 6 bases, and 10 bases had no gene match. The CDR3 extends over 12 amino acids. CDR3 sequence reads: CASRQTEGAKYF. The CDR3 bases are TGTGCCAGCAGGCAGACCGAGGGGGCGAAGTACTTC.

This clonotype was recorded many times. The CDR3 DNA sequence: TGTGCCAGCAGTTTAAGGAGGGGCTATGGCTACACCTTC. This translates into CASSLRRGYGYTF. The chain has TRBV28 and TRBJ1-2, with D perhaps matching TRBD1 (5 bases). The germline CDR1 and CDR2 sequences are MDHEN and SYDVKM. The V and J ends lost 2 bases and 4 bases respectively, with 8 bases between them. There are 13 residues in the CDR3.

The chain recombines TRBV6-1 with TRBJ1-1; tentatively, D is TRBD1 (5 bases). Germline CDR1 and CDR2: MNHNS and SASEGT. V lost 6 bases, J lost 0 bases, and 20 bases lay in between. CDR3 size: 17 residues. CDR3 nucleotides: TGTGCCAGCAGAGACGGGACGACCTGGGGGTTGAACACTGAAGCTTTCTTT. This translates into CASRDGTTWGLNTEAFF.

The chain uses TRBV30 and TRBJ2-1; D possibly corresponds to TRBD1 (5 bases). V lost 4 bases to trimming and J lost 7 bases, with 11 bases between them. Germline V CDR1 and CDR2: GTSNPN, SVGIG (reference sequence). This CDR3 has 12 residues. The DNA for the CDR3 is TGTGCCTGGACCAGGGCGGATAATGAGCAGTTCTTC. Encoded protein: CAWTRADNEQFF.

This clonotype has more than one count but fewer than ten. CDR3 protein: CASSFAGVYYGYTF. CDR3 in DNA: TGTGCCAGCAGCTTCGCGGGGGTCTACTATGGCTACACCTTC. The chain combines TRBV11-2 with TRBJ1-2, with D possibly being TRBD1 (5 bases). The CDR3 runs 14 residues. Germline CDR1 reads SGHAT; CDR2 reads FQNNGV. Trimming cost V 3 bases and J 3 bases, with 11 bases left between them. The full variable domain, completed using reference TRBV11-2 and TRBJ1-2, is EAGVAQSPRYKIIEKRQSVAFWCNPISGHATLYWYQQILGQGPKLLIQFQNNGVVDDSQLPKDRFSAERLKGVDSTLKIQPAKLEDSAVYLCASSFAGVYYGYTFGSGTRLTVV.

This clonotype was detected many times. Here the CDR3 DNA reads TGCAGTGCTAAGTCCCGGGTGAGCTCCTACGAGCAGTACTTC. Amino acids: CSAKSRVSSYEQYF. This sequence joins TRBV20-1 and TRBJ2-7; D remains unclear. The germline V gene has CDR1 DFQATT and CDR2 SNEGSKA (reference sequence). The CDR3 extends over 14 amino acids. Trimming cost V 4 bases and J 0 bases, with 13 bases left between them.

This clonotype was detected a few times. The chain links TRBV5-1 to TRBJ2-2, with D possibly TRBD1 on 5 matching bases. V was clipped by 0 bases and J by 1 base, with 7 bases between them. Germline V gives CDR1 SGHRS, CDR2 YFSETQ. The CDR3 length is 15 residues. The CDR3 sequence is CASSLGQLNTGELFF. The CDR3 nucleotides read TGCGCCAGCAGCTTGGGACAGCTGAACACCGGGGAGCTGTTTTTT.

At least ten counts were recorded for this clonotype. The rearrangement links TRBV18 to TRBJ1-1, with D unresolved. This CDR3 has 13 residues. Per germline, CDR1 KGHSH and CDR2 LQKENI. V shed 5 bases and J shed 1 base, with 8 bases lying between them. The CDR3 DNA is TGTGCCAGCTCAATGGGCCGGAACACTGAAGCTTTCTTT. This codes for CASSMGRNTEAFF.

This clonotype occurred many times. The chain combines TRBV28 with TRBJ1-1; 8 bases align to TRBD1. Germline CDR1 and CDR2: MDHEN and SYDVKM. CDR3 length equals 15 residues. Germline trimming cut 4 bases from V and 2 bases from J; bases unmatched to any gene: 6. As DNA, the CDR3 is TGTGCCAGCAGTTCAAACGGACAGGGTAACACTGAAGCTTTCTTT. It yields the protein CASSSNGQGNTEAFF.

This clonotype showed up many times. J is TRBJ1-4 and V is TRBV19; tentatively, D is TRBD1 (6 bases). Germline assignment: CDR1 LNHDA and CDR2 SQIVND (reference sequence). V was clipped by 3 bases and J by 5 bases, with 13 bases between them. The CDR3 has 15 amino acids. The CDR3 is CASSIQGIENEKLFF. Here the CDR3 DNA reads TGTGCCAGTAGTATTCAGGGGATCGAAAATGAAAAACTGTTTTTT. The full variable domain, in which reference TRBV19 and TRBJ1-4 provide the parts outside the CDR3, is DGGITQSPKYLFRKEGQNVTLSCEQNLNHDAMYWYRQDPGQGLRLIYYSQIVNDFQKGDIAEGYSVSREKKESFPLTVTSAQKNPTAFYLCASSIQGIENEKLFFGSGTQLSVL.

This clonotype has only one observation. The junction differs from germline at one of its ends, possibly a read error. V and J are TRBV20-1 and TRBJ1-6, with no clear D. This CDR3 is 16 amino acids long. Germline V gives CDR1 DFQATT, CDR2 SNEGSKA (reference sequence). DNA for the CDR3: TGCGGTGCTAGAGCTTTTGGGAGCTCCTATAATTCACCCCTCCACTTT. This gives the protein CGARAFGSSYNSPLHF.

This clonotype has only a few counts. V is TRBV10-3 and J is TRBJ1-5, with D perhaps TRBD1 (6 bases). With 8 bases removed from V and 5 bases from J, the gap between germline ends came to 13 bases. CDR3 length: 13 residues. CDR1 and CDR2 from the germline V gene are ENHRY and SYGVKD. The CDR3 DNA reads TGTGCCATCGGGTTGGCAGGGGATCAGCCCCAGCATTTT. Its translation: CAIGLAGDQPQHF.

This clonotype occurred a few times. The CDR3 sequence is CAWRDWSGRSTGELFF. The CDR3 DNA follows: TGTGCCTGGAGGGATTGGTCAGGGAGGTCCACCGGGGAGCTGTTTTTT. The V and J genes are TRBV30 and TRBJ2-2, with D perhaps TRBD2 (6 bases). The germline V and J ends were trimmed by 3 bases and 4 bases, with 18 bases remaining between them. CDR1 and CDR2 (germline): GTSNPN, SVGIG (reference sequence). The CDR3 is made up of 16 amino acids.

Points on this clonotype: The conserved closing phenylalanine or tryptophan is absent in this CDR3, likely reflecting a read error. The CDR3 DNA sequence: TGTGCCACCAGTGATTCGCGGAGGGGCGTTAGCACAGATACGCAGTATCTT. This translates into CATSDSRRGVSTDTQYL. This rearrangement joins TRBV24-1 to TRBJ2-3, with a possible D match to TRBD2 (6 bases). The CDR3 loop spans 17 amino acids. Trimming took off 2 bases at V and 0 bases at J, with 14 bases between the two ends. The germline V gene has CDR1 KGHDR and CDR2 SFDVKD.

This clonotype was seen repeatedly, ten times or more. The chain links TRBV20-1 to TRBJ2-7; D not certain. Per the germline V gene, CDR1 is DFQATT and CDR2 is SNEGSKA (reference sequence). The CDR3 sequence is 11 residues long. Trimming cost V 0 bases and J 3 bases, with 3 bases left between them. The CDR3 sequence is CSAREDYEQYF. CDR3 nucleotide sequence: TGCAGTGCTAGAGAGGACTACGAGCAGTACTTC.

The rearrangement links TRBV7-8 to TRBJ1-1; the D is unclear. The germline V gene encodes CDR1 SGHVS and CDR2 FQNEAQ. Trimming took off 1 base at V and 10 bases at J, with 7 bases between the two ends. CDR3 length: 11 residues. The DNA of the CDR3 is TGTGCCAGCAGCTTAGGGTTAGGAGCTTTCTTT. It is translated as CASSLGLGAFF.

The chain links TRBV7-9 to TRBJ2-5; 7 nucleotides line up with TRBD1. CDR3 length: 14 amino acids. Looked up from germline, CDR1 is SEHNR and CDR2 is FQNEAQ (reference sequence). The junction had 7 bases not matched to a gene; V was cut back by 4 bases and J by 5 bases. The CDR3 protein is CASSSTGAGETQYF. DNA for the CDR3: TGTGCCAGCAGCTCTACAGGGGCCGGGGAGACCCAGTACTTC. The variable domain in full, with the rest retrieved from reference TRBV7-9 and TRBJ2-5, is DTGVSQNPRHKITKRGQNVTFRCDPISEHNRLYWYRQTLGQGPEFLTYFQNEAQLEKSRLLSDRFSAERPKGSFSTLEIQRTEQGDSAMYLCASSSTGAGETQYFGPGTRLLVL.

This clonotype was counted only a few times. The genes are TRBV30 and TRBJ1-4; TRBD1 might be the D (5 bases). Germline lookup yields CDR1 GTSNPN and CDR2 SVGIG (reference sequence). This CDR3 spans 11 amino acids. The V and J ends lost 8 bases and 7 bases respectively, with 11 bases between them. The chain's CDR3 is CAGCGGEKLFF. For the CDR3, the DNA is TGTGCCGGGTGCGGGGGTGAAAAACTGTTTTTT.

This clonotype was detected only a few times. The V gene is TRBV6-1, the J gene TRBJ2-7, with 12 positions matching TRBD1. V trimming: 5 bases; J trimming: 3 bases; junction bases outside the gene matches: 8. Germline V gives CDR1 MNHNS, CDR2 SASEGT. The CDR3 is 16 amino acids. The CDR3 DNA follows: TGTGCCAGCAGTAACCCCGGGACAGGGGGCCTCTACGAGCAGTACTTC. This translates into CASSNPGTGGLYEQYF.

Only a few counts were recorded for this clonotype. The chain employs TRBV28 and TRBJ2-2; TRBD1 matches at 10 bases. CDR3 size: 14 residues. The V segment lost 8 bases and the J segment 10 bases; nucleotides outside the gene matches: 10. Germline loops: CDR1 MDHEN, CDR2 SYDVKM. CDR3 in DNA: TGTGCCAGCCACACGGGACAGGGGACTGAGGAGCTGTTTTTT. It is translated as CASHTGQGTEELFF.